The 20 T cell receptor beta chains given below trace back to one sample, sequenced in a study of cytomegalovirus exposure and HLA in healthy donors. Vbeta (60) and Jbeta (13) primers were used in the PCR. Assay used: immunoSEQ multiplex PCR; TCRdb lists only in-frame clones, some missing. The sample holds about 130,000 clones, over 15% seen once. What was sequenced was PBMCs. All receptors come from a female donor in good health and CMV-seropositive.

This chain connects TRBV5-1 to TRBJ2-2, with 14 positions matching TRBD2. The CDR3 runs to 20 residues. Per the germline V gene, CDR1 is SGHRS and CDR2 is YFSETQ. V trimming: 4 bases; J trimming: 5 bases; junction bases outside the gene matches: 16. The CDR3 DNA reads TGCGCCAGCAGCCAACTCGGCCCGCCGGGACTAGCGGGAGTTACCGGGGAGCTGTTTTTT. The encoded protein is CASSQLGPPGLAGVTGELFF.

This clone was observed a handful of times. The chain has TRBV7-9 and TRBJ1-2, with D possibly being TRBD1 (6 bases). Germline-derived CDR1 and CDR2 are SEHNR and FQNEAQ (reference sequence). Trimming took 5 bases from V and 8 from J, leaving 12 bases between them. This CDR3 is 12 amino acids long. CDR3 region: CASSADSRGYTF. CDR3 sequence (DNA): TGTGCCAGCAGCGCGGACAGTAGGGGCTACACCTTC.

This clone was observed a handful of times. This chain uses TRBV5-1 with TRBJ2-1; 8 bases line up with TRBD1. Looked up from germline, CDR1 is SGHRS and CDR2 is YFSETQ. V lost 2 bases and J lost 7; bases outside the gene matches: 5. This CDR3 has 14 residues. CDR3 loop: CASSFTTGGNEQFF. DNA of the CDR3: TGCGCCAGCAGCTTCACAACAGGGGGGAATGAGCAGTTCTTC.

The V call is TRBV27, the J call TRBJ1-5; 7 nucleotides line up with TRBD1. V shed 5 bases and J 10 bases; nucleotides not matched to a gene: 8. In germline, CDR1 is MNHEY, CDR2 SMNVEV (reference sequence). The CDR3 sequence is 13 residues long. The CDR3 here is CASSKRKGAPQHF. The CDR3 bases are TGTGCCAGCAGTAAAAGGAAGGGGGCCCCCCAGCATTTT.

This clone was detected only a few times. The V call is TRBV27, the J call TRBJ1-1, with D hard to call. CDR3 size: 13 residues. CDR1 MNHEY and CDR2 SMNVEV come from the germline V gene (reference sequence). The V end lost 2 bases, the J end lost 7 bases, and 11 bases lay between the germline ends. The CDR3 sequence: CASSLGSLDEAFF. The CDR3 region has the DNA TGTGCCAGCAGTTTAGGGAGTTTAGATGAAGCTTTCTTT.

This rearrangement joins TRBV27 to TRBJ1-3; 7 positions agree with TRBD1. This CDR3 is 15 amino acids long. Germline V gives CDR1 MNHEY, CDR2 SMNVEV (reference sequence). V trimming: 5 bases; J trimming: 4 bases; junction bases outside the gene matches: 8. The CDR3 loop is CASSRTGVDGNTIYF. The CDR3 coding sequence is TGTGCCAGCAGTAGAACAGGGGTCGACGGAAACACCATATATTTT.

This clone came up a few times. This chain links TRBV27 with TRBJ2-5; the match to TRBD1 covers 10 bases. The V and J ends lost 3 bases and 3 bases, in that order; junction bases with no gene match: 4. CDR1 is MNHEY and CDR2 is SMNVEV in the germline V gene (reference sequence). The CDR3 loop spans 15 amino acids. The CDR3 loop reads CASSFLDRGKETQYF. CDR3 nucleotides: TGTGCCAGCAGTTTCCTGGACAGGGGGAAAGAGACCCAGTACTTC.

This chain joins TRBV6-5 and TRBJ1-1; D ambiguous. Germline V gene lookup returns CDR1 MNHEY and CDR2 SVGAGI. V lost 0 bases, J lost 3 bases, and 8 bases lay in between. The CDR3 length is 14 residues. CDR3 sequence (DNA): TGTGCCAGCAGTTACTCGATCGGGTACACTGAAGCTTTCTTT. Protein: CASSYSIGYTEAFF.

A few counts support this clone. The chain carries TRBV7-9 and TRBJ2-2; 9 bases map to TRBD1. With V trimmed by 1 base and J by 1 base, 1 base remained unmatched. Germline assignment: CDR1 SEHNR and CDR2 FQNEAQ (reference sequence). The CDR3 is made up of 16 amino acids. The CDR3 sequence is CASSLGGQGNTGELFF. The CDR3 DNA reads TGTGCCAGCAGCTTAGGGGGACAGGGGAACACCGGGGAGCTGTTTTTT.

This clone turned up a few times. The chain employs TRBV4-2 and TRBJ2-1; 12 nucleotides align to TRBD2. Germline lookup yields CDR1 LGHNA and CDR2 YNFKEQ. The V gene end was trimmed by 2 bases and the J gene end by 6 bases; junction bases not matched to a gene: 11. The CDR3 is 18 residues long. CDR3 loop: CASSQRGTSGFQANEQFF. In nucleotides, the CDR3 is TGTGCCAGCAGCCAACGCGGGACTAGCGGGTTTCAAGCCAATGAGCAGTTCTTC.

V gene TRBV13 combines with J gene TRBJ2-7, with 10 bases aligning to TRBD2. Per the germline V gene, CDR1 is PRHDT and CDR2 is FYEKMQ (reference sequence). This CDR3 has 16 residues. V lost 4 bases, J lost 5 bases, and 11 bases stayed unmatched. CDR3 coding DNA: TGTGCCAGCAGCTCCCGACTAGCGGGCTTAATCGACGAGCAGTACTTC. Translating it yields CASSSRLAGLIDEQYF.

This clone was seen a handful of times. This chain uses TRBV2 with TRBJ1-6; D is unresolved. The germline gives CDR1 SNHLY, CDR2 FYNNEI. The CDR3 has 11 amino acids. Trimming took off 4 bases at V and 13 bases at J, with 8 bases between the two ends. DNA for the CDR3: TGTGCCAGCAGTGTCTTGGAGCCCCTCCACTTT. Protein product: CASSVLEPLHF.

This rearrangement joins TRBV6-5 to TRBJ2-3; D is possibly TRBD2 (6 bases). The CDR3 contains 12 residues. Between the trimmed V and J ends, which lost 9 bases and 8 bases, there was a span of 15 bases. Germline V gene data show CDR1 as MNHEY and CDR2 as SVGAGI. The CDR3 DNA is TGTGCCAGTCGAGGGAGAGCGGGTACGCAGTATTTT. Its translation is CASRGRAGTQYF.

This clone was seen a handful of times. The rearrangement joins TRBV6-1 to TRBJ2-1; TRBD1 matches 8 bases. V was clipped by 1 base and J by 5 bases; unmatched bases: 7. The CDR3 totals 16 residues. CDR1 MNHNS and CDR2 SASEGT come from the germline V gene. CDR3: CASSEGQGALNNEQFF. DNA of the CDR3: TGTGCCAGCAGTGAAGGGCAGGGGGCTCTTAACAATGAGCAGTTCTTC.

This sequence joins TRBV29-1 and TRBJ1-2; D gene unclear. The germline gives CDR1 SQVTM, CDR2 ANQGSEA. CDR3 length: 12 amino acids. The V and J ends lost 2 bases and 6 bases respectively, with 10 bases between them. The CDR3: CSVEPGGNGYTF. The CDR3 nucleotides are TGCAGCGTTGAACCGGGAGGTAATGGCTACACCTTC.

This clone was recorded a few times. This chain connects TRBV20-1 to TRBJ2-7; 10 bases are shared with TRBD1. The CDR3 totals 11 residues. Germline V lookup: CDR1 DFQATT, CDR2 SNEGSKA (reference sequence). J gave up 9 bases and V 6 bases, and 5 bases lay outside the gene matches. CDR3: CSARDRGWQYF. The CDR3 coding sequence is TGCAGTGCCAGGGACAGGGGTTGGCAGTACTTC.

This CDR3 is CASSPPLDQPQHF. CDR3 DNA: TGTGCCAGCAGCCCCCCCCTAGATCAGCCCCAGCATTTT. The genes are TRBV4-2 and TRBJ1-5, with D uncertain. This CDR3 is built from 13 residues. Germline V CDR1 and CDR2: LGHNA, YNFKEQ. The V end lost 4 bases, the J end lost 5 bases, and 9 bases lay between the germline ends.

This clone was observed a handful of times. V and J are TRBV7-9 and TRBJ2-6, with D maybe TRBD2 (5 bases). Germline-derived CDR1 and CDR2 are SEHNR and FQNEAQ (reference sequence). This CDR3 has 16 amino acids. The ends were cut back, 7 bases at V and 0 bases at J, with 13 bases in the middle. CDR3 region: CASTERRGSGANVLTF. As DNA, the CDR3 is TGTGCCAGCACCGAGCGACGGGGCTCTGGGGCCAACGTCCTGACTTTC.

This clone was recorded a few times. The J gene is TRBJ1-4, the V gene TRBV28; 8 nucleotides match TRBD1. With V trimmed by 4 bases and J by 6 bases, 4 bases remained unmatched. CDR3 length equals 14 residues. Per the germline V gene, CDR1 is MDHEN and CDR2 is SYDVKM. As DNA, the CDR3 is TGTGCCAGCAGTTCCCCAGGGGGCTATGAAAAACTGTTTTTT. It translates to CASSSPGGYEKLFF.

On this clone: Distinct nucleotide sequences in the sample also encode this CDR3. The chain combines TRBV5-1 with TRBJ1-1; D gene uncertain. V shed 6 bases and J shed 5 bases, with 17 bases lying between them. The CDR3 has 14 amino acids. Germline V gene sequence: CDR1 SGHRS, CDR2 YFSETQ. This chain's CDR3 is CASKRGRVETEAFF. The CDR3 bases are TGCGCCAGCAAAAGAGGGCGGGTAGAAACTGAAGCTTTCTTT.